This T cell receptor beta chain was captured in a study of vaccination effects on CD4 cells after COVID-19. To note about this clone: Antigen specificity is unknown.

Germline V lookup: CDR1 MDHEN, CDR2 SYDVKM. This CDR3 is built from 16 residues. V gave up 6 bases and J gave up 3 bases; unmatched junction bases: 10. After roughly 11 days in culture, the CD4+ T cells were isolated. Days 3 and 7 were when half the medium was replaced with IL-2 medium. This table comes from immunoSEQ multiplex PCR, and its TCRdb copy is limited to in-frame clones, with some not included. Among more than 30,000 clones listed, roughly 74% were seen once. The sample consisted of CD4+ T cells from PBMCs cultured without peptide, taken before COVID-19 vaccination. The chain carries TRBV28 and TRBJ2-7, with 11 bases identical to TRBD2. The source is a human donor who received a COVID-19 vaccine. CDR3 in DNA: TGTGCCAGCAGCCTTAGCGGGAGGGTGCGGGGCTACGAGCAGTACTTC. Its translation is CASSLSGRVRGYEQYF.